The rows below give T cell receptor beta chains drawn from one sample of a study of resident and recirculating memory T cells in vitiligo. The protocol was immunoSEQ multiplex PCR, while the TCRdb copy is restricted to in-frame clones and leaves out a portion. The profile shows 70,000 to 75,000 clones, roughly nine tenths of them singletons. Sequences were obtained from blood. The receptors come from a male donor with vitiligo. The CDR3 runs from the conserved cysteine through the conserved F or W. Fields, in order: D gene, V gene, clone size, J gene, CDR3 protein, CDR3 DNA. The D gene is left open where the match is weak. Size is stated for part of the rows, as once, few or many counts, or as a class when the clone is expanded.

-	TRBV7-3	-	TRBJ2-7	CASSAGTGLTYEQYF	TGTGCCAGCAGCGCGGGGACGGGCCTCACCTACGAGCAGTACTTC
-	TRBV4-3	-	TRBJ1-4	CASSQGARVDNEKLFF	TGCGCCAGCAGCCAAGGGGCCAGGGTGGATAATGAAAAACTGTTTTTT
TRBD1	TRBV28	-	TRBJ2-3	CASSPGTGVWTDTQYF	TGTGCCAGCAGCCCAGGGACAGGTGTGTGGACAGATACGCAGTATTTT
TRBD1	TRBV7-3	-	TRBJ1-6	CASSSGDSWNSPLHF	TGTGCCAGCAGCTCTGGGGACAGTTGGAATTCACCCCTCCACTTT
-	TRBV7-2	once	TRBJ2-3	CASSSSFTDTQYF	TGTGCCAGCAGCTCCTCTTTTACAGATACGCAGTATTTT
-	TRBV13	-	TRBJ1-5	CASSPWGGPQHF	TGTGCCAGCAGCCCATGGGGGGGGCCCCAGCATTTT
-	TRBV9	-	TRBJ1-2	CASSVRAETNYGYTF	TGTGCCAGCAGCGTCAGGGCAGAGACTAACTATGGCTACACCTTC
-	TRBV20-1	-	TRBJ1-2	CSARFAQGYTF	TGCAGTGCTAGATTTGCTCAGGGCTACACCTTC
TRBD2	TRBV5-1	-	TRBJ2-5	CASSSGGGETQYF	TGCGCCAGCAGCAGCGGGGGGGGAGAGACCCAGTACTTC
-	TRBV28	-	TRBJ1-5	CASSFRLPRISNQPQHF	TGTGCCAGCAGTTTTCGATTACCGAGAATTAGCAATCAGCCCCAGCATTTT
-	TRBV14	-	TRBJ1-1	CASSRRGGTEAFF	TGTGCCAGCAGCCGGAGGGGCGGAACTGAAGCTTTCTTT
-	TRBV15	once	TRBJ1-4	CATSRGRDKTEKLFF	TGTGCCACCAGCAGAGGACGGGACAAGACTGAAAAACTGTTTTTT
TRBD1	TRBV30	once	TRBJ2-7	CAWSRRDRGGEQYF	TGTGCCTGGAGCCGAAGGGACAGGGGCGGCGAGCAGTACTTC
-	TRBV5-1	-	TRBJ1-1	CASSFMGREGTEAFF	TGCGCCAGCAGCTTTATGGGCAGGGAAGGAACTGAAGCTTTCTTT
-	TRBV5-5	-	TRBJ1-2	CASSQRTGRYGYTF	TGTGCCAGCAGCCAACGAACAGGGCGGTATGGCTACACCTTC
-	TRBV18	-	TRBJ1-5	CASSPPLDRLSNQPQHF	TGTGCCAGCTCACCACCTCTCGACAGACTTAGCAATCAGCCCCAGCATTTT
-	TRBV7-9	-	TRBJ1-1	CASSSLTAGGSTEAFF	TGTGCCAGCAGCTCGCTGACGGCCGGCGGAAGCACTGAAGCTTTCTTT
TRBD1	TRBV6-6	-	TRBJ2-4	CASSYSGQGAKNIQYF	TGTGCCAGCAGTTACTCGGGACAGGGGGCCAAAAACATTCAGTACTTC
TRBD1	TRBV11-3	-	TRBJ1-6	CASSLGQGSPLHF	TGTGCCAGCAGCTTAGGACAGGGTTCACCCCTCCACTTT
-	TRBV7-7	-	TRBJ2-1	CASSWELNNEQFF	TGTGCTAGCAGTTGGGAGCTTAACAATGAGCAGTTCTTC
TRBD2	TRBV18	-	TRBJ2-1	CASSPEGLAGGGNEQFF	TGTGCCAGCTCACCGGAGGGACTAGCGGGGGGCGGCAATGAGCAGTTCTTC
-	TRBV2	-	TRBJ1-2	CASTPLSVYTF	TGTGCCAGCACCCCGCTCTCGGTCTACACCTTC
TRBD2	TRBV2	-	TRBJ2-1	CASRRTSGEGNEQFF	TGTGCCAGCAGACGGACTAGCGGGGAGGGCAATGAGCAGTTCTTC
-	TRBV19	-	TRBJ2-7	CASNNPPSYEQYF	TGTGCCAGTAACAACCCCCCGTCTTACGAGCAGTACTTC
-	TRBV29-1	-	TRBJ2-3	CSVPPHTDTQYF	TGCAGCGTCCCCCCCCACACAGATACGCAGTATTTT
TRBD2	TRBV7-2	-	TRBJ2-5	CASSLAASGVQETQYF	TGTGCCAGCAGCTTAGCGGCTAGCGGGGTACAAGAGACCCAGTACTTC
-	TRBV6-5	-	TRBJ1-5	CASSPDATGQPQHF	TGTGCCAGCAGCCCAGATGCAACGGGTCAGCCCCAGCATTTT
TRBD1	TRBV4-2	-	TRBJ1-1	CASSQGEGQGSTEAFF	TGTGCCAGCAGCCAAGGTGAGGGACAGGGGAGCACTGAAGCTTTCTTT
-	TRBV11-3	-	TRBJ2-3	CASSYASTDTQYF	TGTGCCAGCAGCTATGCGTCAACAGATACGCAGTATTTT
TRBD1	TRBV6-1	-	TRBJ1-1	CASSGDRGSPEAFF	TGTGCCAGCAGCGGGGACAGGGGAAGCCCTGAAGCTTTCTTT
TRBD1	TRBV15	few	TRBJ1-1	CATSRDSGGTEAFF	TGTGCCACCAGCAGAGATTCAGGGGGCACTGAAGCTTTCTTT